This record concerns one T cell receptor beta chain sequence. Data came from immunoSEQ multiplex PCR; TCRdb stores just in-frame clones and leaves some out. The sample yields some 130,000 clones, 84% seen once. This entry comes from a study of T cell responses to AZD1222 COVID-19 vaccine. The trim removed 3 bases at V and 8 bases at J, leaving 5 bases unmatched. This CDR3 has 14 residues. CDR1 and CDR2 from the germline V gene are MGHRA and YSYEKL. Material: peripheral blood, obtained on day 0 of AZD1222 vaccination. The sequence was collected from an adult in good health. The V gene is TRBV4-1, the J gene TRBJ1-4; TRBD1 agrees at 8 bases. Here the CDR3 DNA reads TGCGCCAGCAGCCACGAGACAGGGGAGGAAAAACTGTTTTTT. Amino acid sequence: CASSHETGEEKLFF.